These 9 T cell receptor beta chains were sequenced from one sample in a study of T cells in Graves' hyperthyroidism and ophthalmopathy. Amplification of TCR beta CDR3 regions used RNA as the template. Primed by the HTBI set, a first-round RT-PCR was run on the TCR CDR3. One entry per CDR3 protein results from TCRdb running MiXCR on the multiplex PCR reads. The table includes under 400,000 distinct CDR3 sequences, approximately 16% detected once. Specimen: blood. The receptors shown here come from a young man with Graves' hyperthyroidism.

This clonotype came up a few times. The V call is TRBV20-1, the J call TRBJ2-1; TRBD2 matches at 8 bases. The CDR3 contains 14 residues. V shed 6 bases and J 5 bases; nucleotides not matched to a gene: 9. Germline loops: CDR1 DFQATT, CDR2 SNEGSKA (reference sequence). DNA for the CDR3: TGCAGTGCACAAACGGGAGGGGGGGACAATGAGCAGTTCTTC. This translates into CSAQTGGGDNEQFF.

This clonotype was observed at least ten times. The chain links TRBV29-1 to TRBJ2-3; 7 bases match TRBD2. CDR1 is SQVTM and CDR2 is ANQGSEA in the germline V gene. The J segment lost 0 bases and the V segment lost 1 base, leaving 4 bases of the junction unmatched. This CDR3 has 15 residues. CDR3 residues: CSVEGLAASTDTQYF. The DNA for the CDR3 is TGCAGCGTTGAAGGTCTAGCGGCTAGCACAGATACGCAGTATTTT.

This clonotype was counted many times. The chain couples TRBV30 to TRBJ2-5; D is ambiguous. V shed 0 bases and J shed 5 bases, with 10 bases lying between them. There are 13 residues in the CDR3. Looked up from germline, CDR1 is GTSNPN and CDR2 is SVGIG (reference sequence). The CDR3 DNA is TGTGCCTGGAGTGTAAACTCTCTGGAGACCCAGTACTTC. It specifies CAWSVNSLETQYF. Supplemented by reference TRBV30 and TRBJ2-5, the full variable domain reads SQTIHQWPATLVQPVGSPLSLECTVEGTSNPNLYWYRQAAGRGLQLLFYSVGIGQISSEVPQNLSASRPQDRQFILSSKKLLLSDSGFYLCAWSVNSLETQYFGPGTRLLVL.

This clonotype was detected ten times or more. V gene TRBV3-1 combines with J gene TRBJ1-5, with 10 bases matching TRBD1. The CDR3 is 17 residues long. V was clipped by 2 bases and J by 3 bases; unmatched bases: 7. In germline, CDR1 is LGHDT, CDR2 YNNKEL (reference sequence). The CDR3 region has the DNA TGTGCCAGCAGCCAACTACCGGGACAGGGGCACAATCAGCCCCAGCATTTT. Translated, it gives CASSQLPGQGHNQPQHF.

V is TRBV6-1 and J is TRBJ2-2; D is possibly TRBD2 (6 bases). Germline V CDR1 and CDR2: MNHNS, SASEGT. V lost 3 bases and J 6 bases, leaving 17 bases between the germline ends. The CDR3 runs 16 residues. The CDR3 nucleotides are TGTGCCAGCAGTGATCCCGGGACTGCGGAGCCCGGGGAGCTGTTTTTT. Amino acids: CASSDPGTAEPGELFF.

This clonotype was recorded at least ten times. DNA of the CDR3: TGTGCCAGCAACTCAAAGGCTAGCGGTACCTACGAGCAGTACTTC. Residues: CASNSKASGTYEQYF. V is TRBV6-1 and J is TRBJ2-7; 7 bases are a match to TRBD2. Germline assignment: CDR1 MNHNS and CDR2 SASEGT. The CDR3 extends over 15 amino acids. With 7 bases clipped from V and 2 bases from J, the junction kept 11 bases outside the gene matches.

Only a few counts were recorded for this clonotype. The gene calls are TRBV6-5 and TRBJ1-4; 7 nucleotides match TRBD1. This CDR3 has 15 amino acids. Germline CDR1 MNHEY, CDR2 SVGAGI. J lost 5 bases, V lost 2 bases, and 5 bases had no gene match. CDR3 protein: CASSYRGQPNEKLFF. The CDR3 DNA sequence: TGTGCCAGCAGTTACAGGGGACAGCCGAATGAAAAACTGTTTTTT.

As concerns this clonotype: With a much larger clone just one base away, this may be a read error. The rearrangement uses TRBV11-3 and TRBJ2-3, with 7 bases fitting TRBD2. This CDR3 has 14 amino acids. Germline CDR1 reads SGHNT; CDR2 reads YENEEA. The DNA of the CDR3 is TGTGCCAGCAGTTTGGTGACTAGCACAGATACGCAGTGTTTT. It is translated as CASSLVTSTDTQCF.

The CDR3 spells CASSLGQASSDTQYF. Here the CDR3 DNA reads TGTGCCAGCAGCTTGGGACAGGCTTCTTCAGATACGCAGTATTTT. The V call is TRBV7-3, the J call TRBJ2-3; 8 bases are a match to TRBD1. Losses at the gene ends were 3 bases for V and 4 bases for J; bases not matched to a gene: 6. The CDR3 spans 15 residues. In germline, CDR1 is SGHTA, CDR2 FQGTGA.